These 4 T cell receptor beta chains came from one sample sequenced in a study of blood T cells in healthy people across ages. A second about 7 to 11 cycle PCR used barcoded and J-beta primers. TCRdb re-analysed the 5' RACE reads in MiXCR, keeping a single row per CDR3 protein. The profile covers about 680,000 distinct CDR3 sequences, with approximately 50% appearing a single time and roughly 31% taken by the ten largest. The specimen was blood. These receptors were obtained from a woman between 55 and 75 years old in good health.

The rearrangement joins TRBV4-3 to TRBJ2-7; 9 bases fit TRBD2. Germline CDR1 is LGHNA and CDR2 is YSLEER. V shed 0 bases and J 3 bases; nucleotides not matched to a gene: 6. The CDR3 totals 16 residues. The CDR3 region is CASSQDFSGRNYEQYF. CDR3 DNA sequence: TGCGCCAGCAGCCAAGATTTCAGCGGGAGGAACTACGAGCAGTACTTC.

The chain couples TRBV9 to TRBJ2-7; no firm D call. Germline CDR1 and CDR2: SGDLS and YYNGEE. The CDR3 contains 15 residues. Trimming took 0 bases from V and 0 from J, leaving 10 bases between them. CDR3 sequence (DNA): TGTGCCAGCAGCGTAGCGGATACCCTCTCCTACGAGCAGTACTTC. This codes for CASSVADTLSYEQYF. Using reference TRBV9 and TRBJ2-7 for the parts outside the CDR3, the full variable domain is DSGVTQTPKHLITATGQRVTLRCSPRSGDLSVYWYQQSLDQGLQFLIQYYNGEERAKGNILERFSAQQFPDLHSELNLSSLELGDSALYFCASSVADTLSYEQYFGPGTRLTVT.

The chain is built from TRBV20-1 and TRBJ1-1, with a possible D match to TRBD1 (5 bases). CDR3 length: 14 amino acids. Trimming removed 6 bases from V and 4 bases from J, with 18 bases in between. Germline values: CDR1 DFQATT, CDR2 SNEGSKA (reference sequence). CDR3: CSAPGQRTGTEAFF. Here the CDR3 DNA reads TGCAGTGCCCCGGGTCAACGTACAGGCACTGAAGCTTTCTTT.

This clonotype has more than one count but fewer than ten. The CDR3 protein is CASSEADRAGGYTF. The CDR3 nucleotides read TGTGCCAGCAGTGAAGCTGACAGGGCTGGAGGCTACACCTTC. V usage is TRBV6-1 and J usage is TRBJ1-2; 7 bases match TRBD1. The CDR3 is 14 amino acids. Trimming removed 0 bases from V and 8 bases from J; junction bases left unmatched: 6. Germline CDR1 MNHNS, CDR2 SASEGT.